This T cell receptor (beta chain) was recovered during a study of cytomegalovirus exposure and HLA in healthy donors. Trimming took 5 bases from V and 0 from J, leaving 10 bases between them. From germline, CDR1 is SNHLY and CDR2 FYNNEI. The CDR3 has 15 residues. Sequencing was performed with immunoSEQ multiplex PCR; in TCRdb, only in-frame clones are kept and a portion is missing. The sample includes roughly 180,000 clones, roughly 86% seen only once; the top ten take 6% to 8%. Sequencing input: PBMCs. This TCR was recovered from a man aged 25 to 40 in good health and CMV-seropositive. The rearrangement uses TRBV2 and TRBJ1-4; D gene uncertain. For the CDR3, the DNA is TGTGCCAGCAGTTTGCTGCGGGCAACTAATGAAAAACTGTTTTTT. Translating gives CASSLLRATNEKLFF. Full variable domain (rest looked up from reference TRBV2 and TRBJ1-4): EPEVTQTPSHQVTQMGQEVILRCVPISNHLYFYWYRQILGQKVEFLVSFYNNEISEKSEIFDDQFSVERPDGSNFTLKIRSTKLEDSAMYFCASSLLRATNEKLFFGSGTQLSVL.